A selection of T cell receptor beta chains follows, all from one sample in a study of blood T cell repertoires in COVID-19. Only in-frame clones appear in the TCRdb table, and some are missing; sequencing was by immunoSEQ multiplex PCR. The sample shows roughly 210,000 clones, about 87% of them seen only once. The sequencing input was peripheral blood. The receptors derive from a man aged 65 to 85 with acute or convalescent COVID-19. CDR3s include the opening cysteine and the closing phenylalanine or tryptophan. The D gene is left open where the match is weak. Where a row states a size, it is once, few, many or the class of an expanded clone; other rows omit it.

14	TRBV4-1	TRBJ2-5	once	TRBD2	TGCGCCAGCAGCTTGGGACTAAGACGAGAGACCCAGTACTTC	CASSLGLRRETQYF
15	TRBV5-1	TRBJ2-4	NA	NA	TGCGCCAGCAGCTTGGTTGGCAGGGGTGGAAACATTCAGTACTTC	CASSLVGRGGNIQYF
14	TRBV6-5	TRBJ2-7	NA	TRBD1	TGTGCCAGCAGACACCGGGACAGGGCCGGCGAGCAGTACTTC	CASRHRDRAGEQYF
15	TRBV29-1	TRBJ1-4	NA	NA	TGCAGCGTTGGGGTTTCAGGACAGCAAAATGAAAAACTGTTTTTT	CSVGVSGQQNEKLFF
17	TRBV13	TRBJ2-2	NA	NA	TGTGCCAGCAGAAACCGAGGGAGGGGGATAGGCACCGGGGAGCTGTTTTTT	CASRNRGRGIGTGELFF
13	TRBV18	TRBJ2-1	NA	NA	TGTGCCAGCTCACCACGAAACACGAATGAGCAGTTCTTC	CASSPRNTNEQFF
13	TRBV7-9	TRBJ1-2	NA	NA	TGTGCCAGCAGCTTAGGAGGGTCCAATGGCTACACCTTC	CASSLGGSNGYTF
14	TRBV9	TRBJ2-2	NA	TRBD2	TGTGCCAGCAGCCCGACGACTAGCTCCGGGGAGCTGTTTTTT	CASSPTTSSGELFF
14	TRBV5-1	TRBJ1-4	NA	NA	TGCGCCAGCAGCCGGGATGCGACTAATGAAAAACTGTTTTTT	CASSRDATNEKLFF
16	TRBV19	TRBJ2-7	NA	TRBD1	TGTGCCAGTAGTATGAGGACCGGGACAGAAAAATACGAGCAGTACTTC	CASSMRTGTEKYEQYF
14	TRBV18	TRBJ2-5	few	NA	TGTGCCAGCACAGATACTACAGGGAAAGAGACCCAGTACTTC	CASTDTTGKETQYF
15	TRBV29-1	TRBJ2-1	NA	TRBD1	TGCAGCGTTGCGGACAGGAACCGGCCAGACAATGAGCAGTTCTTC	CSVADRNRPDNEQFF
16	TRBV30	TRBJ1-2	NA	TRBD1	TGTGCCTGGAGGCCAGGGGGCGCCGGTTCTGGCTATGGCTACACCTTC	CAWRPGGAGSGYGYTF
13	TRBV7-9	TRBJ1-1	NA	NA	TGTGCCAGCAGCTTAGCTGGCGGCCGTGGTGCTTTCTTT	CASSLAGGRGAFF
16	TRBV5-4	TRBJ2-2	NA	NA	TGTGCCAGCAGCTTGGGGACACCACACAACACCGGGGAGCTGTTTTTT	CASSLGTPHNTGELFF
16	TRBV6-6	TRBJ2-1	NA	TRBD2	TGTGCCAGCAGCCGCCAGGCGGGACTAGCGGGAGGTGAGCAGTTCTTC	CASSRQAGLAGGEQFF
12	TRBV29-1	TRBJ2-2	few	NA	TGCAGCGTTGGACAGGTGGGCGGGGAGCTGTTTTTT	CSVGQVGGELFF
13	TRBV6-5	TRBJ1-2	NA	NA	TGTGCCAGCAGTTACTCGAGAGGGTTAGGCTACACCTTC	CASSYSRGLGYTF
19	TRBV9	TRBJ2-7	NA	TRBD2	TGTGCCAGCAGCGTAGTGGTGGTGTCTAGCGGGAGGGCGTTTTACGAGCAGTACTTC	CASSVVVVSSGRAFYEQYF
15	TRBV18	TRBJ1-1	NA	NA	TGTGCCAGCTCACCCTCCGGGGGGTCAATCACTGAAGCTTTCTTT	CASSPSGGSITEAFF
15	TRBV19	TRBJ2-1	NA	TRBD1	TGTGCCAGTAGCCCGGGACAGGGGGGTTACAATGAGCAGTTCTTC	CASSPGQGGYNEQFF
13	TRBV3-1/TRBV3-2	TRBJ1-2	NA	NA	TGTGCCAGCAGCCCAGGACAGAACTATGGCTACACCTTC	CASSPGQNYGYTF
16	TRBV4-3	TRBJ2-6	medium-sized	NA	TGCGCCAGCAGCCAAGACGTTACATCTGGGGCCAACGTCCTGACTTTC	CASSQDVTSGANVLTF
15	TRBV4-1	TRBJ1-1	NA	NA	TGCGCCAGCAGCCAAGACCCGGGGTTCAACACTGAAGCTTTCTTT	CASSQDPGFNTEAFF
13	TRBV5-1	TRBJ1-1	NA	NA	TGCGCCAGCAGCCCGCAGATGAACACTGAAGCTTTCTTT	CASSPQMNTEAFF
14	TRBV5-6	TRBJ2-2	NA	NA	TGTGCCAGCAGCTTGGGTAGAAACACCGGGGAGCTGTTTTTT	CASSLGRNTGELFF
12	TRBV4-1	TRBJ2-1	NA	TRBD2	TGCGCCAGCAGCTCTTCGGGAGGGCCTCGGTTCTTC	CASSSSGGPRFF
13	TRBV6-5	TRBJ1-1	NA	NA	TGTGCCAGCAGACAGGGTGAAAAAACTGAAGCTTTCTTT	CASRQGEKTEAFF
15	TRBV18	TRBJ2-2	NA	NA	TGTGCCAGCTCACTTCGGGAGTTAGGAACCGGGGAGCTGTTTTTT	CASSLRELGTGELFF